This paragraph covers one T cell receptor (beta chain) sequence. The V end was cut by 2 bases, the J end by 0 bases, with 11 bases between. Germline-derived CDR1 and CDR2 are SGHVS and FNYEAQ. This CDR3 contains 17 residues. Here immunoSEQ multiplex PCR was the method, and the copy in TCRdb shows in-frame clones only, minus some. Of some 260,000 clones listed, around 90% are singletons. The sample comes from a study of blood T cell repertoires in COVID-19. The chain joins TRBV7-6 to TRBJ2-6, with D uncertain. The sequence was obtained from a human donor in a cohort sampled during active COVID-19. The source material was peripheral blood. DNA for the CDR3: TGTGCCAGCAGCTTACAGCCACAGTCCTCTGGGGCCAACGTCCTGACTTTC. Translation: CASSLQPQSSGANVLTF.